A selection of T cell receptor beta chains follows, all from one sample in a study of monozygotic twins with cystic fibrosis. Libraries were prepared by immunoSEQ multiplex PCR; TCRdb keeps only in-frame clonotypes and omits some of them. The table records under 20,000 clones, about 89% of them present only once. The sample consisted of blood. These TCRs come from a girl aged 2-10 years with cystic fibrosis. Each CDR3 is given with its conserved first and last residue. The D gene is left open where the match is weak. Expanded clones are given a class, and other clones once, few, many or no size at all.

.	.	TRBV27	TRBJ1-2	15	TGTGCCAGCAGTTTATCTCATCGGGACGCCTATGGCTACACCTTC	CASSLSHRDAYGYTF
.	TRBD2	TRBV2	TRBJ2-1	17	TGTGCCAGCAGTATCATTAACCGGGAGGACCTCTACAATGAGCAGTTCTTC	CASSIINREDLYNEQFF
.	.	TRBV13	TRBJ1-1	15	TGTGCCAGCAGCTTACAGGGGATGGCGGACACTGAAGCTTTCTTT	CASSLQGMADTEAFF
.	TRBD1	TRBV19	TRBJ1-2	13	TGTGCCAGTAGTCGAGACAGGGAAGGAGGAAACACCTTC	CASSRDREGGNTF
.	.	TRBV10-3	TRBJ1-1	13	TGTGCCATCAGTAACAATAGGGACACTGAAGCTTTCTTT	CAISNNRDTEAFF
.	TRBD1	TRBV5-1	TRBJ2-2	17	TGCGCCAGCAGCTTGAACCCCCCGGGACAGGGGACCGGGGAGCTGTTTTTT	CASSLNPPGQGTGELFF
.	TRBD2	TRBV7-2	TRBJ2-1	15	TGTGCCAGCAGCTATGAAGGACTAGCGGATAATGAGCAGTTCTTC	CASSYEGLADNEQFF
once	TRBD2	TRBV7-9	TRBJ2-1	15	TGTGCCAGCAGCCTAGATTTAGCGGGAAACAATGAGCAGTTCTTC	CASSLDLAGNNEQFF
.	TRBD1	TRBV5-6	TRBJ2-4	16	TGTGCCAGCAGCTTAGGACAGGGGGAGATAGGGAACATTCAGTACTTC	CASSLGQGEIGNIQYF
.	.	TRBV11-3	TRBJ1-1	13	TGTGCCAGCAGCTTAGAAGAGGGAACTGAAGCTTTCTTT	CASSLEEGTEAFF
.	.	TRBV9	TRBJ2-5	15	TGTGCCAGCAGCGTAGCTGCCGGGTACCAAGAGACCCAGTACTTC	CASSVAAGYQETQYF
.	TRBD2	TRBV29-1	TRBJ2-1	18	TGCAGCGTTGAAGACGGAAGATTAGCGGGAGGATCCTACAATGAGCAGTTCTTC	CSVEDGRLAGGSYNEQFF
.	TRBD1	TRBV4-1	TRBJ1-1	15	TGCGCCAGCAGTCGCCTTGACAGGGGGAACACTGAAGCTTTCTTT	CASSRLDRGNTEAFF
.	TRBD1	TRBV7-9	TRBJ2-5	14	TGTGCCAGCAGCTTACGGGACAGGGGGGAGACCCAGTACTTC	CASSLRDRGETQYF
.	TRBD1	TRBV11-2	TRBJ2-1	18	TGTGCCAGCAGCTTAGGGGACTATGGACAGGGGGACTACAATGAGCAGTTCTTC	CASSLGDYGQGDYNEQFF
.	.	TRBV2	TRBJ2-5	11	TGTGCCAGTGCCCCGGAAGAGACCCAGTACTTC	CASAPEETQYF
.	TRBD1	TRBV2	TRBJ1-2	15	TGTGCCAGCAGTGAGGACAGGGCCAGGAGCTATGGCTACACCTTC	CASSEDRARSYGYTF
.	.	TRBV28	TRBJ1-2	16	TGTGCCAGCAGTCTCTTAAGCCCGGGGCTTAGCTATGGCTACACCTTC	CASSLLSPGLSYGYTF
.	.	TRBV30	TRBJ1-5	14	TGTGCCTGGAGTGGTCAGACTAGCAATCAGCCCCAGCATTTT	CAWSGQTSNQPQHF
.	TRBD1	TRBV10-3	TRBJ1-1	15	TGTGCCATCAGTGAGTACAGGGGGGCGAACACTGAAGCTTTCTTT	CAISEYRGANTEAFF
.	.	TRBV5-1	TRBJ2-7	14	TGCGCCAGCAGCTGGGAGGATACAGGGCGCGAGCAGTACTTC	CASSWEDTGREQYF
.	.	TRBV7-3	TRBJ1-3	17	TGTGCCAGCAGCTTGGTGGGGAGGGGGAAGCCTGGAAACACCATATATTTT	CASSLVGRGKPGNTIYF
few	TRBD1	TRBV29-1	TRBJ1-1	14	TGCAGCGTCTATCAGGGGGACAGATACACTGAAGCTTTCTTT	CSVYQGDRYTEAFF
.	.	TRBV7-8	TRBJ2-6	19	TGTGCCAGCAGCTTAGAGGGACGAGGATGGGATTCTGGGGCCAACGTCCTGACTTTC	CASSLEGRGWDSGANVLTF
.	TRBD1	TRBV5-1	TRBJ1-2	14	TGCGCCAGCAGCACCCCACAGGGGAACTATGGCTACACCTTC	CASSTPQGNYGYTF
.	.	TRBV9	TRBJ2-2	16	TGTGCCAGCAGCGTAGTTGCCAGGCCGAACACCGGGGAGCTGTTTTTT	CASSVVARPNTGELFF
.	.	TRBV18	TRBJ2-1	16	TGTGCCAGCTCACCCGCGGGACAGTTTATGATAAATGAGCAGTTCTTC	CASSPAGQFMINEQFF
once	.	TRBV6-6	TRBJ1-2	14	TGTGCCAGCAGTTATCTTCGGGTTGGAGATGGCTACACCTTC	CASSYLRVGDGYTF
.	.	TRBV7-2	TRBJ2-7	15	TGTGCCAGCAGCTCCAGCGGGCTGGGGTACTACGAGCAGTACTTC	CASSSSGLGYYEQYF
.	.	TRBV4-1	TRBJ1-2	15	TGCGCCAGCAGCCAAGGGACGCCCACAGGAGGAGGCTACACCTTC	CASSQGTPTGGGYTF
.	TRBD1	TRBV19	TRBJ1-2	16	TGTGCCAGCTATAATGCCGGGACAGGAAGCCTTTATGGCTACACCTTC	CASYNAGTGSLYGYTF
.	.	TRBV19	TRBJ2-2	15	TGTGCCAGTACTTCCCCGGGCCGCTACACCGGGGAGCTGTTTTTT	CASTSPGRYTGELFF
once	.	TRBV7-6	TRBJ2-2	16	TGTGCCAGCAGCTTAGTGCGGCAGGAGAACACCGGGGAGCTGTTTTTT	CASSLVRQENTGELFF
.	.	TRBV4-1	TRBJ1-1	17	TGCGCCAGCAGCTCCTTCGACACCTCGCCGAGGAACACTGAAGCTTTCTTT	CASSSFDTSPRNTEAFF
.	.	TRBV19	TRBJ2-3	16	TGTGCCACCTCCGTCGGCGGTAGGGGGGGGATAGATACGCAGTATTTT	CATSVGGRGGIDTQYF
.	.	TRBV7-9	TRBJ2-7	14	TGTGCCAGCAGCTTAAGGGACTCTTCCTACGAGCAGTACTTC	CASSLRDSSYEQYF
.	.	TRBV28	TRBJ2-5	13	TGTGCCAGCAGTTTCAGCAAGTTTGAGACCCAGTACTTC	CASSFSKFETQYF
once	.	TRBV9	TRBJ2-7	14	TGTGCCAGCAGCGTTGGGGGCAGGGAAGACGAGCAGTACTTC	CASSVGGREDEQYF
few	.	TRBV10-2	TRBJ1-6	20	TGCGCCAGCAGAAAACCCCCGGGACCCAACCCACCCGACTTCGATTCACCCCTCCACTTT	CASRKPPGPNPPDFDSPLHF
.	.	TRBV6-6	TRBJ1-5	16	TGTGCCAGCAGTAGACGGGAGGGGGGCAACAATCAGCCCCAGCATTTT	CASSRREGGNNQPQHF
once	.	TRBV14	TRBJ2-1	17	TGTGCCAGCAGCCAAGACCCCGGGGCACGGGCATACAATGAGCAGTTCTTC	CASSQDPGARAYNEQFF
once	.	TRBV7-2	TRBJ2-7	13	TGTGCCAGCAGCTCCTTGGACGCGTACGAGCAGTACTTC	CASSSLDAYEQYF
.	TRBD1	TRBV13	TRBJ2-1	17	TGTGCCAGCAGCTATCTCCCGGGACAGGGGACCTACAATGAGCAGTTCTTC	CASSYLPGQGTYNEQFF
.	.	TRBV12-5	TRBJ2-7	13	TGTGCTAGTGGTTTCGGGACGACTGACGAGCAGTACTTC	CASGFGTTDEQYF
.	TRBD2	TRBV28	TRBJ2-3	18	TGTGCCAGCAGTTTATACGCGACTAGCGGGAGAAGCACAGATACGCAGTATTTT	CASSLYATSGRSTDTQYF
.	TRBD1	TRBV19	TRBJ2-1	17	TGTGCCAGTAGTATCAACGGACAGGGTTGGAGCTACAATGAGCAGTTCTTC	CASSINGQGWSYNEQFF